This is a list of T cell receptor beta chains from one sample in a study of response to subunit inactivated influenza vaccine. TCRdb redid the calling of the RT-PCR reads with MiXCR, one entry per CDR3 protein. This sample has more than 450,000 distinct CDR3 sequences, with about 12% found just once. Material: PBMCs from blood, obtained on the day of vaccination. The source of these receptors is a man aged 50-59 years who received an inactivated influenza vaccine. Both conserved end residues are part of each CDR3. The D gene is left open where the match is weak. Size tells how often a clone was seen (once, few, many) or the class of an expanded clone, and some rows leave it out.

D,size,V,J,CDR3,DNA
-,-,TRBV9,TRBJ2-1,CASSVVSGAYNEQFF,TGTGCCAGCAGCGTAGTTAGCGGCGCTTACAATGAGCAGTTCTTC
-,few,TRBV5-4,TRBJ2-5,CASSFVGPPETQYF,TGTGCCAGCAGCTTTGTGGGTCCCCCGGAGACCCAGTACTTC
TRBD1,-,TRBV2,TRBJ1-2,CASGTSGGDYGYTF,TGTGCCAGCGGGACCTCAGGGGGTGACTATGGCTACACCTTC
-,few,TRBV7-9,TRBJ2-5,CASSLAEISTETQYF,TGTGCCAGCAGCTTAGCCGAAATCTCGACAGAGACCCAGTACTTC
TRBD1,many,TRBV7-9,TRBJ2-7,CASSPGTATYEQYF,TGTGCCAGCAGCCCAGGGACAGCCACCTACGAGCAGTACTTC
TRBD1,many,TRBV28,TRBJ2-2,CASRLRTGYTGELFF,TGTGCCAGCAGACTTCGGACAGGGTATACCGGGGAGCTGTTTTTT
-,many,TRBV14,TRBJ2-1,CASSEGVIYNEQFF,TGTGCCAGCAGCGAGGGGGTGATCTACAATGAGCAGTTCTTC
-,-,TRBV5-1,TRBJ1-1,CASSWGGENTEAFF,TGCGCCAGCAGCTGGGGGGGAGAGAACACTGAAGCTTTCTTT
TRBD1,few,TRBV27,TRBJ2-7,CASSVTGGRYEQYF,TGTGCCAGCAGTGTAACAGGGGGCAGGTACGAGCAGTACTTC
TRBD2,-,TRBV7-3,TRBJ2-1,CASSLSSGNNEQFF,TGTGCCAGCAGCTTGTCTAGCGGGAATAATGAGCAGTTCTTC
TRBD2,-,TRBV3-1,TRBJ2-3,CASSQDPGLAGGPIDTQYF,TGTGCCAGCAGCCAAGACCCCGGACTAGCGGGAGGGCCAATAGATACGCAGTATTTT
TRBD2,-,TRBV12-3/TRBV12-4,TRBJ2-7,CASSPERGISYEQYF,TGTGCCAGCAGTCCAGAGCGGGGTATCAGTTACGAGCAGTACTTC
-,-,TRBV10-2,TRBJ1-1,CASSGQNTEAFF,TGCGCCAGCAGCGGACAGAACACTGAAGCTTTCTTT
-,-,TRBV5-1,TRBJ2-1,CASSLMGADNEQFF,TGCGCCAGCAGCTTGATGGGGGCGGACAATGAGCAGTTCTTC
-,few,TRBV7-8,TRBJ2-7,CASSRRDGSYEQYF,TGTGCCAGCAGCCGGCGGGACGGTTCCTACGAGCAGTACTTC
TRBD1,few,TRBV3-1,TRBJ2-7,CASSQWGQGAYEQYF,TGTGCCAGCAGCCAATGGGGACAGGGGGCCTACGAGCAGTACTTC
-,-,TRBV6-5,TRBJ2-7,CASSYGELGSPYEQYF,TGTGCCAGCAGTTACGGCGAGTTGGGCAGTCCCTACGAGCAGTACTTC